The 2 T cell receptor beta chains below all came from one sample that was sequenced in a study of blood T cell repertoires in COVID-19. TCRdb's table, derived via immunoSEQ multiplex PCR, lists solely in-frame clones and lacks some. This table holds about 160,000 clones, around three quarters found once. Material for sequencing was peripheral blood. The receptors derive from a man in his 60s with acute or convalescent COVID-19.

V and J are TRBV27 and TRBJ2-5, with TRBD1 identical over 9 bases. This CDR3 has 15 amino acids. Germline V lookup: CDR1 MNHEY, CDR2 SMNVEV (reference sequence). The trim removed 5 bases at V and 3 bases at J, leaving 7 bases unmatched. CDR3 sequence (DNA): TGTGCCAGCAGTGCCGCCGGGACAGGGAAAGAGACCCAGTACTTC. It yields the protein CASSAAGTGKETQYF.

The CDR3 bases are TGTGCCACCAGTGATTTGCCAGGGTCTAAGGAGCAAGAGACCCAGTACTTC. Protein product: CATSDLPGSKEQETQYF. The chain has TRBV24-1 and TRBJ2-5; TRBD1 might be the D (5 bases). In germline, CDR1 is KGHDR, CDR2 SFDVKD. CDR3 length: 17 amino acids. V lost 0 bases and J lost 2, with 15 bases in between.